Listed below are T cell receptor beta chains from one sample, sequenced in a study of T-cell reconstitution after alpha-beta-depleted transplantation in children. One entry per CDR3 protein, called by TCRdb with MiXCR from the PCR reads. The sample shows 250,000 to 400,000 distinct CDR3 sequences, around 25% of them seen only once. The sequenced sample was PBMCs, mostly from graft donor cells, obtained 180 days after TCRalphabeta/CD19-depleted stem cell transplant. These receptors were taken from a male patient aged 10 to 17 who had a stem cell transplant for acute lymphoblastic leukemia, so the T cells may come from the graft donor. Each CDR3 is given with its conserved first and last residue. D genes are given only for firm matches. Clone size is not always given. Where it is, it says once, few, many or a class for expanded clones.

>TRBV24-1|-|TRBJ2-2|-
CATSDRVYGELFF
TGTGCCACCAGTGACAGGGTATACGGGGAGCTGTTTTTT
>TRBV20-1|few|TRBJ2-3|-
CSALAFTQYF
TGCAGTGCTTTAGCGTTTACGCAGTATTTT
>TRBV10-2|-|TRBJ2-6|-
CASSDRVSGANVLTF
TGCGCCAGCAGTGACCGAGTCTCTGGGGCCAACGTCCTGACTTTC
>TRBV7-7|few|TRBJ2-1|-
CASSPDSSSYNEQFF
TGTGCCAGCAGCCCTGACTCCAGCTCCTACAATGAGCAGTTCTTC
>TRBV11-2|-|TRBJ2-1|TRBD2
CASSPDLTSGRSSYNEQFF
TGTGCCAGCAGTCCAGATCTGACTAGCGGACGGAGCTCCTACAATGAGCAGTTCTTC
>TRBV5-1|-|TRBJ2-7|TRBD2
CASSLAGALGLAGGRYEQYF
TGCGCCAGCAGCTTGGCCGGGGCGTTGGGACTAGCGGGAGGTCGGTACGAGCAGTACTTC
>TRBV3-1|-|TRBJ1-1|-
CASSLRQTNTEAFF
TGTGCCAGCAGCCTGCGGCAGACGAACACTGAAGCTTTCTTT
>TRBV12-2|-|TRBJ2-7|-
CASRQKRNDEQYF
TGTGCAAGTCGCCAAAAGCGAAACGACGAGCAGTACTTC
>TRBV15|few|TRBJ2-7|TRBD2
CATSRVLAGSYEQYF
TGTGCCACCAGCAGAGTGTTAGCGGGGTCCTACGAGCAGTACTTC
>TRBV27|few|TRBJ2-7|TRBD1
CASSHHTGQSTYEQYF
TGTGCCAGCAGTCATCACACGGGACAGTCTACCTACGAGCAGTACTTC
>TRBV27|once|TRBJ2-3|-
CASSLRVSSTDTQYF
TGTGCCAGCAGTCTACGGGTCTCTAGCACAGATACGCAGTATTTT
>TRBV20-1|few|TRBJ1-5|TRBD1
CSAETGTGTHQPQHF
TGCAGTGCTGAAACCGGGACAGGGACTCATCAGCCCCAGCATTTT
>TRBV4-1|few|TRBJ2-7|-
CASSQGSSGVYEQYF
TGCGCCAGCAGCCAAGGGTCGAGCGGCGTATACGAGCAGTACTTC
>TRBV20-1|-|TRBJ2-2|TRBD2
CSAKERGNTGELFF
TGCAGTGCTAAAGAGCGGGGGAACACCGGGGAGCTGTTTTTT
>TRBV5-1|few|TRBJ1-1|TRBD1
CASSPQGVGAFF
TGCGCCAGCAGCCCCCAGGGGGTGGGAGCTTTCTTT
>TRBV11-2|few|TRBJ2-1|-
CASSFRVVAYNEQFF
TGTGCCAGCAGCTTCCGGGTAGTAGCCTACAATGAGCAGTTCTTC
>TRBV2|once|TRBJ2-7|-
CASTRVAATSYEQYF
TGTGCCAGCACCCGAGTGGCAGCCACCTCCTACGAGCAGTACTTC
>TRBV7-9|-|TRBJ1-4|-
CASSEQVINEKLFF
TGTGCCAGCAGCGAACAGGTGATTAATGAAAAACTGTTTTTT
>TRBV5-1|-|TRBJ2-3|TRBD2
CASSFGTSGTDTQYF
TGCGCCAGCAGCTTCGGGACTAGCGGGACAGATACGCAGTATTTT
>TRBV5-1|-|TRBJ1-3|-
CASSPHWGSSGNTIYF
TGCGCCAGCAGCCCCCACTGGGGGAGCTCTGGAAACACCATATATTTT
>TRBV3-1|-|TRBJ2-5|TRBD1
CASSRSGTGVSF
TGTGCCAGCAGTCGTTCCGGGACAGGGGTTTCTTTC
>TRBV10-3|many|TRBJ2-3|TRBD2
CAINRAGGGADTQYF
TGTGCCATCAATCGGGCGGGAGGCGGCGCAGATACGCAGTATTTT
>TRBV29-1|-|TRBJ1-2|-
CSALDADGYTF
TGCAGCGCCTTGGACGCGGATGGCTACACCTTC
>TRBV2|few|TRBJ2-7|-
CASSEGDIRRRPYYEQYF
TGTGCCAGCAGTGAAGGGGATATTCGACGGCGCCCTTACTACGAGCAGTACTTC
>TRBV14|few|TRBJ2-1|-
CASSPRGTSPSFSYNEQFF
TGTGCCAGCAGCCCCCGTGGGACTTCCCCTTCCTTTTCCTACAATGAGCAGTTCTTC
>TRBV7-9|-|TRBJ2-2|TRBD1
CASSSWAGGSGELFF
TGTGCCAGCAGCTCATGGGCAGGGGGATCCGGGGAGCTGTTTTTT
>TRBV19|few|TRBJ1-1|-
CASSRQWLGTEAFF
TGTGCCAGTAGTAGGCAGTGGTTGGGGACCGAAGCTTTCTTT
>TRBV13|-|TRBJ1-5|-
CASSLSGQYSNQPQHF
TGTGCCAGCAGCTTAAGTGGACAGTATAGCAATCAGCCCCAGCATTTT
>TRBV12-3/TRBV12-4|few|TRBJ2-3|TRBD1
CASSLWGQGTDTQYF
TGTGCCAGCAGTTTATGGGGACAGGGAACAGATACGCAGTATTTT
>TRBV11-2|-|TRBJ2-7|-
CASRVGTSVGEQYF
TGTGCCAGCAGAGTCGGGACTTCAGTTGGCGAGCAGTACTTC
>TRBV27|many|TRBJ1-3|-
CASSLLSSGNTIYF
TGTGCCAGCAGTCTCTTGAGCTCTGGAAACACCATATATTTT
>TRBV5-1|few|TRBJ2-7|TRBD2
CASSSGGLADVSYEQYF
TGCGCCAGCAGCTCCGGGGGACTAGCGGATGTCTCCTACGAGCAGTACTTC
>TRBV7-9|few|TRBJ1-1|-
CASSPDWLIGHTEAFF
TGTGCCAGCAGCCCCGATTGGCTTATAGGGCACACTGAAGCTTTCTTT
>TRBV10-3|-|TRBJ2-1|TRBD2
CAIRQSGRVGAYNELFF
TGTGCCATCCGCCAGAGCGGGAGAGTCGGCGCCTACAATGAGCTGTTCTTC
>TRBV20-1|few|TRBJ2-7|-
CSAIQRASVGYEQYF
TGCAGTGCTATACAGCGGGCGTCGGTGGGTTACGAGCAGTACTTC
>TRBV28|-|TRBJ1-1|TRBD1
CANSSRGGNTEAFF
TGTGCCAACAGTTCCAGGGGGGGGAACACTGAAGCTTTCTTT
>TRBV5-1|-|TRBJ2-7|-
CASSLDPEAYEQYF
TGCGCCAGCAGCTTGGATCCGGAAGCCTACGAGCAGTACTTC
>TRBV7-6|-|TRBJ2-1|TRBD2
CASSLVVTSGSNEQFF
TGTGCCAGCAGCTTAGTAGTGACTAGCGGGAGTAATGAGCAGTTCTTC
>TRBV7-9|-|TRBJ2-1|TRBD1
CASSLPRDRVDNEQFF
TGTGCCAGCAGCTTACCCCGGGACAGGGTAGACAATGAGCAGTTCTTC
>TRBV6-1|-|TRBJ2-6|-
CASRTRGSSGANVLTF
TGTGCCAGCAGGACCAGGGGATCCTCTGGGGCCAACGTCCTGACTTTC
>TRBV27|few|TRBJ1-1|-
CASSLSRGLDTEAFF
TGTGCCAGCAGTTTATCCCGGGGATTGGACACTGAAGCTTTCTTT
>TRBV7-8|-|TRBJ2-5|TRBD1
CASSLVLTGEETQSF
TGTGCCAGCAGCTTAGTTTTAACAGGGGAAGAGACCCAGTCCTTC
>TRBV9|few|TRBJ2-1|-
CASSSYREKQFF
TGTGCCAGCAGTTCCTACCGGGAGAAGCAGTTCTTC
>TRBV5-1|-|TRBJ2-7|TRBD2
CASSTGLAGYEQYF
TGCGCCAGCAGCACGGGACTAGCAGGGTACGAGCAGTACTTC
>TRBV5-8|-|TRBJ2-1|-
CASSSGLFRYNEQFF
TGTGCCAGCAGCTCAGGACTCTTCCGCTACAATGAGCAGTTCTTC